The 5 T cell receptor beta chains below were found in one sample sequenced in a study of T cells in tuberculosis. TCRdb's copy holds only in-frame clones and misses some; the assay was immunoSEQ multiplex PCR. The data contain around 35,000 clones, over 90% of them singletons. The sequenced sample was PBMCs. These TCRs come from a donor between 10 and 35 years old with latent tuberculosis or without tuberculosis infection.

J is TRBJ1-2 and V is TRBV15; D is uncertain. The V gene's germline CDR1 is LNHNV and CDR2 YYDKDF (reference sequence). Trimming pared 3 bases from V and 7 bases from J, leaving 12 bases between. The CDR3 consists of 13 residues. The CDR3 nucleotides are TGTGCCACCAGCAGTCTCTGGGGAGGTGGCTACACCTTC. This encodes CATSSLWGGGYTF.

Note on this clone: Relative to the germline gene, one junction end is altered; a read error may explain this. The chain couples TRBV4-3 to TRBJ1-1; D is perhaps TRBD1 (5 bases). The CDR3 consists of 13 residues. CDR1 and CDR2 from the germline V gene are LGHNA and YSLEER. The CDR3 DNA sequence: TGCACCAGCAGCCTAGGGGTCAGCACTGAAGCTTTCTTT. Amino acid sequence: CTSSLGVSTEAFF.

Written as DNA, the CDR3 is TGTGCCTGGAGTTCGGGGAAAACCTACGAGCAGTACTTC. Translating gives CAWSSGKTYEQYF. The genes are TRBV30 and TRBJ2-7, with a possible D match to TRBD2 (5 bases). Trimming took 2 bases from V and 2 from J, leaving 10 bases between them. Germline V lookup: CDR1 GTSNPN, CDR2 SVGIG (reference sequence). CDR3 length equals 13 residues. The entire variable domain, with the rest obtained from reference TRBV30 and TRBJ2-7, is as follows: SQTIHQWPATLVQPVGSPLSLECTVEGTSNPNLYWYRQAAGRGLQLLFYSVGIGQISSEVPQNLSASRPQDRQFILSSKKLLLSDSGFYLCAWSSGKTYEQYFGPGTRLTVT.

This sequence joins TRBV7-2 and TRBJ2-7; 9 nucleotides align to TRBD1. V was pared by 2 bases and J by 4 bases, with 6 bases of the junction left unmatched. The CDR3 loop spans 15 amino acids. Germline V CDR1 and CDR2: SGHTA, FQGNSA. The CDR3, as DNA: TGTGCCAGCAGCTTATATGGACAGGGGTTTTACGAGCAGTACTTC. Protein sequence: CASSLYGQGFYEQYF. Full variable domain (outside the CDR3, taken from reference TRBV7-2 and TRBJ2-7): GAGVSQSPSNKVTEKGKDVELRCDPISGHTALYWYRQSLGQGLEFLIYFQGNSAPDKSGLPSDRFSAERTGGSVSTLTIQRTQQEDSAVYLCASSLYGQGFYEQYFGPGTRLTVT.

This clone occurred once. The chain employs TRBV7-3 and TRBJ2-6, with TRBD1 matching 7 bases. Trimming cost V 1 base and J 3 bases; bases outside gene matches: 6. Per the germline V gene, CDR1 is SGHTA and CDR2 is FQGTGA. This CDR3 comprises 17 residues. CDR3 DNA sequence: TGTGCCAGCAGCTTAAGCGCAGGGGGAGTTGGGGCCAACGTCCTGACTTTC. Translating it yields CASSLSAGGVGANVLTF. Combining the CDR3 with reference TRBV7-3 and TRBJ2-6 gives the whole variable domain GAGVSQTPSNKVTEKGKYVELRCDPISGHTALYWYRQSLGQGPEFLIYFQGTGAADDSGLPNDRFFAVRPEGSVSTLKIQRTERGDSAVYLCASSLSAGGVGANVLTFGAGSRLTVL.